The clone carrying this TCR beta chain was seen more than once but under ten times. The data derive from a study of blood T cell repertoires in COVID-19. Overall study context: Spain, Italy and the United States supplied samples that represented acute and convalescent COVID-19. The cDNA or gDNA used as material had been derived from T cells, B-cell-depleted T cells, or PBMCs.

In the original workflow: Cell counts per sample came from amplifying reference gene primers. Data came from immunoSEQ multiplex PCR; TCRdb stores just in-frame clones and leaves some out. V and J calls and clone size are copied from that table; D and trimming were computed from the DNA. The data contain over 60,000 clones, over 65% of them seen just once; the ten biggest clones take up roughly 22%. Between the trimmed V and J ends, which lost 6 bases and 1 base, there was a span of 4 bases. The CDR3 runs 11 residues. The sequencing sample was made of peripheral blood. The chain links TRBV12-3 or TRBV12-4 to TRBJ2-7; D gene ambiguous. This receptor was identified in a man aged 80 or over with active or convalescent COVID-19. CDR3 nucleotide sequence: TGTGCCAGCAGCCAGTCCTACGAGCAGTACTTC. The encoded protein is CASSQSYEQYF.